This T cell receptor beta chain was found in a study of STAT5B mutations in CD4+ large granular lymphocyte leukemia. Study-wide background: Healthy donors showed HLA-associated enrichment of the CDR3 'QG' motif.

Germline CDR1 SGHNT, CDR2 YENEEA. This CDR3 contains 13 residues. V lost 4 bases to trimming and J lost 4 bases, with 10 bases between them. Generated by immunoSEQ multiplex PCR, the TCRdb table keeps only in-frame clones and is missing some. The table lists tens of thousands of clones, roughly 85% of them singletons. What was sequenced was CD4+ T cells from blood buffy coats. The source of this sequence is a human donor in good health. The J gene is TRBJ2-5, the V gene TRBV11-3, with D perhaps assigned TRBD1 or TRBD2 (5 bases each). CDR3 in amino acids: CASSSGGGETQYF. As DNA, the CDR3 is TGTGCCAGCAGCTCCGGTGGGGGAGAGACCCAGTACTTC. The full variable domain, completed using reference TRBV11-3 and TRBJ2-5, is EAGVVQSPRYKIIEKKQPVAFWCNPISGHNTLYWYLQNLGQGPELLIRYENEEAVDDSQLPKDRFSAERLKGVDSTLKIQPAELGDSAVYLCASSSGGGETQYFGPGTRLLVL.